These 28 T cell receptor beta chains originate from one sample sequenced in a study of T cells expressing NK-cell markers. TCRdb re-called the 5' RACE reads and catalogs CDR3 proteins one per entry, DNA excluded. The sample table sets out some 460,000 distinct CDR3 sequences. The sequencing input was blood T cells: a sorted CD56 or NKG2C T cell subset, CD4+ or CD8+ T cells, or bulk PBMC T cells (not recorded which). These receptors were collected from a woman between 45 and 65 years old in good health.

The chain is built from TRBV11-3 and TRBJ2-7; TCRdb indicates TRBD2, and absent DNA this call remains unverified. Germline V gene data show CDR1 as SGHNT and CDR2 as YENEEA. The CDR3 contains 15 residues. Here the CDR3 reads CASSYDFSGRSEQYF.

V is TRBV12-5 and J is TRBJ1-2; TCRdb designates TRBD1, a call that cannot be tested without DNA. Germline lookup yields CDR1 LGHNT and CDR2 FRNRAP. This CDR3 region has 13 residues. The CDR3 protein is CASGGDRAMVYTF.

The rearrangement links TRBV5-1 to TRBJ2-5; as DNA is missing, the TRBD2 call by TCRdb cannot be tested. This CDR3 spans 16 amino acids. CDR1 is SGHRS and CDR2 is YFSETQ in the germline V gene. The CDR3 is CASSLSHSGRAETQYF.

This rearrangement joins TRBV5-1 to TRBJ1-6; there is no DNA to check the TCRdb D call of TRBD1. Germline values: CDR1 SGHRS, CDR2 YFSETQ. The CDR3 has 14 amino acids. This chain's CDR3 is CASSVTGTEGPLHF. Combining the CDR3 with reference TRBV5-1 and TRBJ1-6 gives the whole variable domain KAGVTQTPRYLIKTRGQQVTLSCSPISGHRSVSWYQQTPGQGLQFLFEYFSETQRNKGNFPGRFSGRQFSNSRSEMNVSTLELGDSALYLCASSVTGTEGPLHFGNGTRLTVT.

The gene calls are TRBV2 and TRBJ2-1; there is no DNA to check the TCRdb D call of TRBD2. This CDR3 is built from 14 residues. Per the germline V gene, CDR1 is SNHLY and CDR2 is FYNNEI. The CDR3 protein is CASRGLAGGSEQFF.

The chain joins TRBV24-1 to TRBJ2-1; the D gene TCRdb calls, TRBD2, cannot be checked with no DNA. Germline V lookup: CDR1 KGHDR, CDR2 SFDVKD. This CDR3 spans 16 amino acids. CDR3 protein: CATSDFVTSGSYEQFF.

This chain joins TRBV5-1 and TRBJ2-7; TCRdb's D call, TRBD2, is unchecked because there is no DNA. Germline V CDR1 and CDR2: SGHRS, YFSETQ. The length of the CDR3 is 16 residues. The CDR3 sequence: CASSLGHTAGVHEQYF.

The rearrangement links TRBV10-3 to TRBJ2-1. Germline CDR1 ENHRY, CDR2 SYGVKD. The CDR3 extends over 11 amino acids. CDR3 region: CAISGKDEQFF.

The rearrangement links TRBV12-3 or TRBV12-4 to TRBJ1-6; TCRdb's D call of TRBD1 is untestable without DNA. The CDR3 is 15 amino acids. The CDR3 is CASSLDGRENSPLHF.

The CDR3 here is CASSQLRSSYEQYF. This chain joins TRBV14 and TRBJ2-7. CDR1 is SGHDN, CDR2 FVKESK, per germline. The CDR3 covers 14 residues.

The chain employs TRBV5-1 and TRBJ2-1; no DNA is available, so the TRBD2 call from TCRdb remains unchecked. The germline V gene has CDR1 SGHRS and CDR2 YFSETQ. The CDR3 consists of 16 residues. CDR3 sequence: CASSLEAGGADNEQFF.

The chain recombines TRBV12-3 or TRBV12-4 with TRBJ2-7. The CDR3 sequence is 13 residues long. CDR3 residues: CASSGLSSYEQYF.

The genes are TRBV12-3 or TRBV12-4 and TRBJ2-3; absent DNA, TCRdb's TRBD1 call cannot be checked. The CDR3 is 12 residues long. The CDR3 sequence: CASSPGGDTQYF.

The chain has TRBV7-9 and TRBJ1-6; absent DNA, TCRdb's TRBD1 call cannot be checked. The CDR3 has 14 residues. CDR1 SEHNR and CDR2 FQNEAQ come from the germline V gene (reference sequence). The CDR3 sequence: CASSLVEGRSPLHF.

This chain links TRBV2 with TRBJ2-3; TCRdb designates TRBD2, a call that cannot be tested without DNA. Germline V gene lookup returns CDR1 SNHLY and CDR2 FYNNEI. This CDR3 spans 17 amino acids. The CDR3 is CASSEARASGSTDTQYF.

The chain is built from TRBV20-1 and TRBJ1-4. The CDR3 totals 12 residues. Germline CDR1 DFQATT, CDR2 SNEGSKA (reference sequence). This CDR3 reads CSARISDEKLFF.

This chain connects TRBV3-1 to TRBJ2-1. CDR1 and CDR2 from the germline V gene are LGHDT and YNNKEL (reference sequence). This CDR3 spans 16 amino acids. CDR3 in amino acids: CASSQGQGLKYNEQFF.

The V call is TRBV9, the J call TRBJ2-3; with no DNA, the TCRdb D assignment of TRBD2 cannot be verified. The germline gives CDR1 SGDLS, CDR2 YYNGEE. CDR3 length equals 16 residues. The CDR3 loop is CASSPTGTSNTDTQYF.

CDR3 residues: CASSRAGGFDYGYTF. V and J are TRBV3-1 and TRBJ1-2; TCRdb's D gene call, TRBD1, goes unchecked for lack of DNA. This CDR3 is built from 15 residues. The germline V gene encodes CDR1 LGHDT and CDR2 YNNKEL (reference sequence). The full variable domain, in which reference TRBV3-1 and TRBJ1-2 provide the parts outside the CDR3, is DTAVSQTPKYLVTQMGNDKSIKCEQNLGHDTMYWYKQDSKKFLKIMFSYNNKELIINETVPNRFSPKSPDKAHLNLHINSLELGDSAVYFCASSRAGGFDYGYTFGSGTRLTVV.

CDR3 region: CASSQGTTARVLTF. V and J are TRBV3-1 and TRBJ2-6; TCRdb outputs TRBD2, but without DNA this stays unchecked. The CDR3 sequence is 14 residues long. Germline V gene data show CDR1 as LGHDT and CDR2 as YNNKEL (reference sequence).

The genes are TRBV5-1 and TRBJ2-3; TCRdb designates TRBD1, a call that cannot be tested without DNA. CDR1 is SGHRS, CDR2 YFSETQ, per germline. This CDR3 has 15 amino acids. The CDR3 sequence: CASSLDRGRSDTQYF.

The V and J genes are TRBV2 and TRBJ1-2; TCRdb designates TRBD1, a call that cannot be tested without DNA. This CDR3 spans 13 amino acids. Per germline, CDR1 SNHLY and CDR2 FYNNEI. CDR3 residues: CATGQGPNYGYTF.

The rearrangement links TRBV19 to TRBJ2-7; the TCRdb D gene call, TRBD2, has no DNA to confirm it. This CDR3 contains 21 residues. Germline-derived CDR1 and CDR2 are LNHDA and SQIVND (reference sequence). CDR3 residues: CASSITSPGRTTSRLTYEQYF.

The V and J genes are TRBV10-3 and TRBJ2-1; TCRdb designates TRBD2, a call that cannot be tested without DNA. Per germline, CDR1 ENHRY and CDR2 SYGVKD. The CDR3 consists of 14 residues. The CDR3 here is CAISEELAGGRQFF.

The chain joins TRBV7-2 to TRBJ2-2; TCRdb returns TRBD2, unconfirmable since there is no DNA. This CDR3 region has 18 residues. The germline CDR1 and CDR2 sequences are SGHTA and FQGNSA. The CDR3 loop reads CASSLSPAGRGGTGELFF.

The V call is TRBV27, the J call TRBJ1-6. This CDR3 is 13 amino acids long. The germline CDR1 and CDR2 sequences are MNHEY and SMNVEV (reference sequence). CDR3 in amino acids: CASRVSYNSPLHF.

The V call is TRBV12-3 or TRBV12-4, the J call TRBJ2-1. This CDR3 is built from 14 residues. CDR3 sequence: CASSSTGSYNEQFF.

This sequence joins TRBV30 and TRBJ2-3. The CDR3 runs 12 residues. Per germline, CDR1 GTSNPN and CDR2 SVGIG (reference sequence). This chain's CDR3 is CAWGDLGDTQYF.